This T cell receptor (beta chain) was sequenced in a study of control samples from healthy donors and cancer patients. Sequencing used immunoSEQ multiplex PCR; TCRdb keeps in-frame clones, though not all of them. The data hold 160,000 or so clones, with over 85% observed a single time. The CDR3 is made up of 14 amino acids. V lost 4 bases, J lost 0 bases, and 7 bases lay in between. Germline CDR1 reads MDHEN; CDR2 reads SYDVKM. This receptor was taken from a man between 45 and 60 years old in good health. V gene TRBV28 combines with J gene TRBJ1-3; D gene unclear. Sequencing was carried out using blood. The DNA for the CDR3 is TGTGCCAGCAGTTCGTCCTACTCTGGAAACACCATATATTTT. Translated: CASSSSYSGNTIYF. Using reference TRBV28 and TRBJ1-3 for the parts outside the CDR3, the full variable domain is DVKVTQSSRYLVKRTGEKVFLECVQDMDHENMFWYRQDPGLGLRLIYFSYDVKMKEKGDIPEGYSVSREKKERFSLILESASTNQTSMYLCASSSSYSGNTIYFGEGSWLTVV.